Listed below are T cell receptor beta chains from one sample, sequenced in a study of naive and memory T cell subsets. TCRdb independently ran MiXCR on the 5' RACE reads; one entry per CDR3 protein. The data contain roughly 48,000 distinct CDR3 sequences, roughly 4.7% of them singletons. The receptors come from a female donor in good health. Each CDR3 is given with its conserved first and last residue. A D gene is named only where the DNA matches it firmly. Clone size appears in some rows only: once, few, many, or a class for an expanded clone.

J gene,clone size,V gene,D gene,CDR3 protein,CDR3 DNA
TRBJ1-2,many,TRBV7-9,.,CASSLNTRQPTDYGYTF,TGTGCCAGCAGCTTAAACACCCGTCAGCCTACCGATTATGGCTACACCTTC
TRBJ2-7,many,TRBV4-2,TRBD2,CASSQDGLAGDEQYF,TGTGCCAGCAGCCAAGACGGACTAGCGGGAGACGAGCAGTACTTC
TRBJ1-2,many,TRBV28,.,CASREDSYTF,TGTGCCAGCAGGGAGGATAGCTACACCTTC
TRBJ2-1,.,TRBV7-9,.,CASSSRLVEEQFF,TGTGCCAGCAGCTCACGACTAGTCGAGGAGCAGTTCTTC
TRBJ2-5,many,TRBV6-5,TRBD2,CASSYSGTIGETQYF,TGTGCCAGCAGTTACTCGGGGACTATCGGGGAGACCCAGTACTTC
TRBJ2-5,many,TRBV14,.,CASSQWGEETQYF,TGTGCCAGCAGCCAATGGGGGGAGGAGACCCAGTACTTC
TRBJ2-1,many,TRBV6-2/TRBV6-3,.,CASSYSPGRIYNEQFF,TGTGCCAGCAGTTACTCCCCAGGGCGAATTTACAATGAGCAGTTCTTC
TRBJ2-2,many,TRBV20-1,.,CSARRKGGNVGELFF,TGCAGTGCTCGGAGGAAGGGGGGAAATGTCGGGGAGCTGTTTTTT
TRBJ2-1,many,TRBV29-1,.,CSVVGQGHNEQFF,TGCAGCGTTGTGGGCCAGGGCCACAATGAGCAGTTCTTC
TRBJ1-1,many,TRBV7-3,.,CASSLTMNTEAFF,TGTGCCAGCAGCTTAACGATGAACACTGAAGCTTTCTTT
TRBJ2-7,many,TRBV30,.,CAWSPRQTYEQYF,TGTGCCTGGAGTCCCCGACAGACCTACGAGCAGTACTTC
TRBJ1-1,many,TRBV27,.,CASTPAGWNTEAFF,TGTGCCAGCACTCCCGCAGGGTGGAACACTGAAGCTTTCTTT
TRBJ2-1,many,TRBV29-1,.,CSADFYNEQFF,TGCAGCGCGGACTTCTACAATGAGCAGTTCTTC
TRBJ1-5,many,TRBV2,TRBD1,CASSDRGQRTSQPQHF,TGTGCCAGCAGTGATCGGGGACAGCGGACGAGTCAGCCCCAGCATTTT
TRBJ1-1,many,TRBV3-1,.,CASSQGWGIQTEAFF,TGTGCCAGCAGCCAAGGCTGGGGAATACAAACTGAAGCTTTCTTT
TRBJ2-6,many,TRBV6-6,TRBD2,CASSGELAGGPTGANVLTF,TGTGCCAGCAGTGGCGAACTAGCGGGAGGGCCGACTGGGGCCAACGTCCTGACTTTC
TRBJ2-7,many,TRBV6-1,TRBD1,CASRGDSFSPYEQYF,TGTGCCAGCAGGGGGGACAGTTTCTCCCCCTACGAGCAGTACTTC
TRBJ2-7,many,TRBV15,TRBD1,CATSRVGQGASEQYF,TGTGCCACCAGCAGAGTGGGACAGGGGGCCAGCGAGCAGTACTTC
TRBJ2-1,many,TRBV24-1,.,CATSDLVNEQFF,TGTGCCACCAGTGACCTGGTCAATGAGCAGTTCTTC
TRBJ2-3,many,TRBV7-8,.,CASSLKTGLTDTQYF,TGTGCCAGCAGCTTAAAGACGGGGCTCACAGATACGCAGTATTTT
TRBJ2-1,many,TRBV13,TRBD2,CASSLRLAEYNEQFF,TGTGCCAGCAGCTTACGGCTAGCGGAATACAATGAGCAGTTCTTC
TRBJ1-3,many,TRBV29-1,TRBD1,CSATIEKQGYSGNTIYF,TGCAGCGCCACGATCGAAAAACAGGGGTATTCTGGAAACACCATATATTTT
TRBJ2-2,many,TRBV4-2,.,CASSQDTNTGELFF,TGTGCCAGCAGCCAAGATACGAACACCGGGGAGCTGTTTTTT
TRBJ2-2,many,TRBV7-3,.,CASSLTDGGGELFF,TGTGCCAGCAGCTTAACGGACGGGGGCGGGGAGCTGTTTTTT
TRBJ1-5,.,TRBV19,.,CASSIDPLSFSNQPQHF,TGTGCCAGTAGTATAGATCCCCTAAGTTTTAGCAATCAGCCCCAGCATTTT
TRBJ2-5,many,TRBV6-2/TRBV6-3,TRBD2,CASSYETSGRRQETQYF,TGTGCCAGCAGTTACGAGACTAGCGGGAGGCGCCAAGAGACCCAGTACTTC
TRBJ2-7,many,TRBV12-3/TRBV12-4,TRBD2,CASSLATTTRDYFITGQYF,TGTGCCAGCAGTTTAGCTACCACAACGAGGGACTACTTTATCACGGGGCAGTACTTC
TRBJ2-1,many,TRBV6-5,TRBD2,CAAGTSGKNEQFF,TGTGCCGCGGGGACTAGCGGGAAGAATGAGCAGTTCTTC
TRBJ2-2,.,TRBV7-6,.,CASSPDYYTGELFF,TGTGCCAGCAGCCCGGACTACTACACCGGGGAGCTGTTTTTT
TRBJ2-5,many,TRBV29-1,TRBD1,CSVERAGGAQTQYF,TGCAGCGTTGAAAGGGCAGGGGGCGCTCAGACCCAGTACTTC
TRBJ2-7,many,TRBV12-2,.,CASRLDGTPDIYEQYF,TGTGCAAGTCGCTTAGATGGGACACCAGATATCTACGAGCAGTACTTC
TRBJ2-1,many,TRBV20-1,TRBD2,CSARDINGRAHNEQFF,TGCAGTGCTAGAGATATAAACGGGAGGGCCCATAATGAGCAGTTCTTC
TRBJ2-1,many,TRBV19,TRBD2,CATSTLAGSHNEQFF,TGTGCCACCTCCACGCTAGCGGGATCCCACAATGAGCAGTTCTTC
TRBJ2-1,many,TRBV5-4,.,CASRPDSIAYNEQFF,TGTGCCAGCAGACCCGACTCGATTGCCTACAATGAGCAGTTCTTC
TRBJ2-7,many,TRBV6-5,.,CASSPDSSSYEQYF,TGTGCCAGCAGTCCGGACAGCAGCTCCTACGAGCAGTACTTC
TRBJ2-7,many,TRBV20-1,.,CSASYRTYEQYF,TGCAGTGCTAGCTACAGGACCTACGAGCAGTACTTC
TRBJ2-7,many,TRBV7-2,TRBD2,CASSLGLASGSIHEQYF,TGTGCCAGCAGCTTAGGTCTGGCTAGCGGGAGTATCCACGAGCAGTACTTC
TRBJ2-7,.,TRBV29-1,.,CSVLLARSVYEQYF,TGCAGCGTTCTTCTCGCGCGCTCGGTCTACGAGCAGTACTTC
TRBJ2-7,many,TRBV6-6,.,CASSYSGSSYEQYF,TGTGCCAGCAGTTACTCGGGGTCCAGCTACGAGCAGTACTTC
TRBJ1-1,many,TRBV7-3,.,CASSLGGPDTEAFF,TGTGCCAGCAGCTTGGGGGGGCCCGACACTGAAGCTTTCTTT
TRBJ2-3,many,TRBV29-1,TRBD2,CSVGSGRAGDTQYF,TGCAGCGTGGGGAGCGGGAGGGCCGGAGATACGCAGTATTTT
TRBJ2-7,few,TRBV20-1,.,CSSPDGASSYEQYF,TGCAGTTCACCCGACGGAGCGAGCTCCTACGAGCAGTACTTC
TRBJ1-3,many,TRBV29-1,TRBD1,CSVWTGLGNTIYF,TGCAGCGTCTGGACAGGGCTCGGAAACACCATATATTTT
TRBJ2-1,many,TRBV11-2,.,CASSLDHLEVAVLGFF,TGTGCCAGCAGCTTAGATCACCTCGAGGTAGCGGTTTTAGGGTTCTTC
TRBJ2-1,.,TRBV7-9,.,CASSLGHVEGEQFF,TGTGCCAGCAGCTTGGGTCATGTAGAGGGTGAGCAGTTCTTC
TRBJ1-3,many,TRBV28,.,CASSGGQPAGNTIYF,TGTGCCAGCAGCGGTGGACAGCCCGCTGGAAACACCATATATTTT
TRBJ1-2,many,TRBV6-2/TRBV6-3,.,CASSTGQAYGYTF,TGTGCCAGCAGTACCGGGCAGGCCTATGGCTACACCTTC
TRBJ2-3,many,TRBV10-3,.,CAISPGYTDTQYF,TGTGCCATCAGCCCGGGATACACAGATACGCAGTATTTT
TRBJ1-6,many,TRBV20-1,TRBD1,CSARGQGAYNSPLHF,TGCAGTGCTAGAGGCCAGGGGGCCTATAATTCACCCCTCCACTTT
TRBJ1-4,many,TRBV4-2,.,CASSQLATGNDEKLFF,TGTGCCAGCAGCCAATTGGCTACGGGGAACGATGAAAAACTGTTTTTT
TRBJ2-5,many,TRBV6-5,TRBD1,CASSYFRGRRETQYF,TGTGCCAGCAGTTACTTCAGGGGGCGCCGAGAGACCCAGTACTTC